This record looks at one T cell receptor beta chain sequence and its context. This record comes from a study of shared clonotypes between healthy human individuals. Study background: Donors were a couple of women and a few men aged 18 to 49. CD4 naive and memory got three plates each, CD8 naive two, CD8 memory one.

The length of the CDR3 is 18 residues. V was clipped by 2 bases and J by 4 bases, with 25 bases between them. CDR1 and CDR2 from the germline V gene are SGHRS and YFSETQ. The CD4+ fraction was divided into a CD45RA+ naive subset and a CD45RA-negative memory subset. Sorted-subset replicate PCRs used 200 ng of genomic DNA. This amount corresponded to 33,000 or so T cell genomes. Sequencing used immunoSEQ multiplex PCR; TCRdb keeps in-frame clones, though not all of them. This sample has approximately 2.1 million clones; 93% occur once, and the top ten carry 0.3% to 0.4%. The sequenced material came from naive CD4+ T cells from PBMCs. Described subset: CD45RA+ positively selected. The clonotype comes from a man younger than 35 in good health. Some clones in this sample may be carry-over from other donors' samples. The rearrangement links TRBV5-1 to TRBJ2-7, with D perhaps matching TRBD1 (6 bases). The CDR3 protein is CASSFSPLTGAKGYEQYF. DNA of the CDR3: TGCGCCAGCAGCTTTTCCCCCCTGACAGGAGCAAAGGGATACGAGCAGTACTTC.